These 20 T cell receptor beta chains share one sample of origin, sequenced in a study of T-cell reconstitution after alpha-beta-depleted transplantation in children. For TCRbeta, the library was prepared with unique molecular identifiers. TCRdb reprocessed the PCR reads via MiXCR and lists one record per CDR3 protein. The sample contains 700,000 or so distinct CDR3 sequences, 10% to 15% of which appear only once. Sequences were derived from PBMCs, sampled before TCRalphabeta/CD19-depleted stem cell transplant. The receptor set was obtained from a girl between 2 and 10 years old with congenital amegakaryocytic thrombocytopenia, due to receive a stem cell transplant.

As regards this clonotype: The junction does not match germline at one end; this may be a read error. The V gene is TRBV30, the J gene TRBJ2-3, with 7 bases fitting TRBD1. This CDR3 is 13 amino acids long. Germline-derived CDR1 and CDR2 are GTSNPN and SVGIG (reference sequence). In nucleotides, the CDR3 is TGTGCCGGGAAACAGGGGAGCACAGATACGCAGTGTTTT. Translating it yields CAGKQGSTDTQCF.

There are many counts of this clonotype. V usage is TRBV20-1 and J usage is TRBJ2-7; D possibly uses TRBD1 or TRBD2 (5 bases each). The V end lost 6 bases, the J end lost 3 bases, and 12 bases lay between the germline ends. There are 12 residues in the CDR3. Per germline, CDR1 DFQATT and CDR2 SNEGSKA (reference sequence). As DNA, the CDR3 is TGCAGTGCCGGGGACGGAAACTACGAGCAGTACTTC. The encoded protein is CSAGDGNYEQYF.

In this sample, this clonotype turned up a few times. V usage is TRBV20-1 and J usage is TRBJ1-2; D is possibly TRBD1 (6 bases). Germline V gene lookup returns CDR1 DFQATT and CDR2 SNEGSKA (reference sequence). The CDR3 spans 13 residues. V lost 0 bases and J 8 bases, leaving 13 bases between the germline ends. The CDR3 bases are TGCAGTGCTAGAGACGGGGAGGGGGTCGGCTACACCTTC. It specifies CSARDGEGVGYTF.

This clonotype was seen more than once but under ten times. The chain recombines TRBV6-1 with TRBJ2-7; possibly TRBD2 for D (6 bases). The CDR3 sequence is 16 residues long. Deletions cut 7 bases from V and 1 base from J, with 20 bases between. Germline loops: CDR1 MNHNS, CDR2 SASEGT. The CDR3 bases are TGTGCCAGCAACCCAGCCCCTGGGGCGGGGTCCTACGAGCAGTACTTC. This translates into CASNPAPGAGSYEQYF.

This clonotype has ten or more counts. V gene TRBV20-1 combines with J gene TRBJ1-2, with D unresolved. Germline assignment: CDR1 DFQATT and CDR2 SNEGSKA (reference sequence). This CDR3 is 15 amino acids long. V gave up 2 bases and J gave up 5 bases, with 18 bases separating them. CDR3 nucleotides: TGCAGTGCTAGAAGGTTCTCCATACCCATTTATGGCTACACCTTC. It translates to CSARRFSIPIYGYTF.

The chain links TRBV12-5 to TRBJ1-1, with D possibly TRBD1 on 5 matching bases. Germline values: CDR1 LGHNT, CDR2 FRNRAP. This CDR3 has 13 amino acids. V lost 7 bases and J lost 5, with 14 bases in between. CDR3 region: CASVPGEGTEAFF. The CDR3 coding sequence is TGTGCTAGTGTCCCGGGGGAGGGGACTGAAGCTTTCTTT.

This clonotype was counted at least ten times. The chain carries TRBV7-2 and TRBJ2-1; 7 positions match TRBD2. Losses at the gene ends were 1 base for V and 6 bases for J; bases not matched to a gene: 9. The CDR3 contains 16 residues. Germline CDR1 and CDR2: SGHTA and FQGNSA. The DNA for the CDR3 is TGTGCCAGCAGCTTAGAAGGGGCTAGCGGAAGCAATGAGCAGTTCTTC. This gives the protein CASSLEGASGSNEQFF.

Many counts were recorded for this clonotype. The DNA for the CDR3 is TGTGCCACCAGTGATTCAGGGAGGGATGAGCAGTTCTTC. As protein: CATSDSGRDEQFF. V gene TRBV24-1 combines with J gene TRBJ2-1, with TRBD2 matching 7 bases. This CDR3 has 13 amino acids. Germline trimming cut 2 bases from V and 8 bases from J; bases unmatched to any gene: 2. Germline CDR1 is KGHDR and CDR2 is SFDVKD.

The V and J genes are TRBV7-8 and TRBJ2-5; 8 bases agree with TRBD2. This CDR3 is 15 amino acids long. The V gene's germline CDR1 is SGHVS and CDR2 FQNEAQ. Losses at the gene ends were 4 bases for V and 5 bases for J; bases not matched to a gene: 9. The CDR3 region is CASSSGAGGRETQYF. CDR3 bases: TGTGCCAGCAGCTCAGGGGCGGGAGGAAGGGAGACCCAGTACTTC.

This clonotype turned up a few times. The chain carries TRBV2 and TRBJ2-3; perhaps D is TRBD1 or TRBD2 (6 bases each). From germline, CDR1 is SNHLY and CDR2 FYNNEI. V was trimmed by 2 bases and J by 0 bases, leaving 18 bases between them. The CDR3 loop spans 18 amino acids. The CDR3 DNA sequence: TGTGCCAGCAGTGAATGGGGGGCGATGGGCCGGAGCACAGATACGCAGTATTTT. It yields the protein CASSEWGAMGRSTDTQYF.

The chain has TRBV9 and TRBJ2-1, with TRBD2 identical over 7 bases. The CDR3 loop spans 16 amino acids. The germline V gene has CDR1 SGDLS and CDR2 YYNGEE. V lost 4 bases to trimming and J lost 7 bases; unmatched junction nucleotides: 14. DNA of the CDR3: TGTGCCAGCAGCCCCTCTGGGGGGAGGGCCGGGAATGAGCAGTTCTTC. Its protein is CASSPSGGRAGNEQFF.

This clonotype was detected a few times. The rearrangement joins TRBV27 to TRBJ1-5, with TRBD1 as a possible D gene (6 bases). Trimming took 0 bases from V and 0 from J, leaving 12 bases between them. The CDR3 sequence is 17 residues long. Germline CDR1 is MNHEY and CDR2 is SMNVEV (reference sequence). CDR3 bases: TGTGCCAGCAGTTTATCGGGGGACACTCATAGCAATCAGCCCCAGCATTTT. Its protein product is CASSLSGDTHSNQPQHF.

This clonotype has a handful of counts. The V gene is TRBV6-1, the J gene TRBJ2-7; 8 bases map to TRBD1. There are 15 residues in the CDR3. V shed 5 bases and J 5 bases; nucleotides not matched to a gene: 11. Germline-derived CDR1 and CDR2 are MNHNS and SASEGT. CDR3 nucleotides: TGTGCCAGCAGTCCGTTCGGGACAGGACCTGACGAGCAGTACTTC. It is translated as CASSPFGTGPDEQYF.

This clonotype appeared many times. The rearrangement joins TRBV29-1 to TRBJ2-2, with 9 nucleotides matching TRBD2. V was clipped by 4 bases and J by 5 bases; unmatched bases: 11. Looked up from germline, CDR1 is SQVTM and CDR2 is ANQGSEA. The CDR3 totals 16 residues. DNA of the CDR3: TGCAGCGTTGGGGGACTAGCAGTTTCCGGGACCGGGGAGCTGTTTTTT. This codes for CSVGGLAVSGTGELFF.

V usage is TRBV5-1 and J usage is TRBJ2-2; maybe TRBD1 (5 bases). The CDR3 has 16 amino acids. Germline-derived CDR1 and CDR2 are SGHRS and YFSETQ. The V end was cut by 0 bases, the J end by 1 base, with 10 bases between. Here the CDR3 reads CASSLVAGMNTGELFF. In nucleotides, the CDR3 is TGCGCCAGCAGCTTGGTGGCAGGGATGAACACCGGGGAGCTGTTTTTT. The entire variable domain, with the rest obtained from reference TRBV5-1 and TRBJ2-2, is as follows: KAGVTQTPRYLIKTRGQQVTLSCSPISGHRSVSWYQQTPGQGLQFLFEYFSETQRNKGNFPGRFSGRQFSNSRSEMNVSTLELGDSALYLCASSLVAGMNTGELFFGEGSRLTVL.

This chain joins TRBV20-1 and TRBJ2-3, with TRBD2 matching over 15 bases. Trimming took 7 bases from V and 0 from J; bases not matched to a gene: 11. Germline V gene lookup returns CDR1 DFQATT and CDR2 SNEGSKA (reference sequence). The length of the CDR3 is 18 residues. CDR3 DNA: TGCAGTGTTCTCCCCAGGACTAGCGGGAGGGTTAGCACAGATACGCAGTATTTT. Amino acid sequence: CSVLPRTSGRVSTDTQYF.

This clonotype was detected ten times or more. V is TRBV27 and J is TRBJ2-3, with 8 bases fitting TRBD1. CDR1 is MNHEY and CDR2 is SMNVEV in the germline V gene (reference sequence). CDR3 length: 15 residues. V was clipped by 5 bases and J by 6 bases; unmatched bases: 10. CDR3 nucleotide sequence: TGTGCCAGCAGTCCCCGACAGGGGTTAAGTGATACGCAGTATTTT. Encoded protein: CASSPRQGLSDTQYF.

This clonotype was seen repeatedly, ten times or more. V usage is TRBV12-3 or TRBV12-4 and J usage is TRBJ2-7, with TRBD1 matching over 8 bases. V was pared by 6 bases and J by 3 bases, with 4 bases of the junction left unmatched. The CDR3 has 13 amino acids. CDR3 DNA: TGTGCCAGCAGAGGACAGGGTAACTACGAGCAGTACTTC. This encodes CASRGQGNYEQYF.

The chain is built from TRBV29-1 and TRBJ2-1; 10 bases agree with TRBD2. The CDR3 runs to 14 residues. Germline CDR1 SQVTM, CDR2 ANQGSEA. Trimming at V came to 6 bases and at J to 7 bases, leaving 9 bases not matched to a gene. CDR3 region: CSVMGGTSVNEQFF. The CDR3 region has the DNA TGCAGCGTGATGGGGGGGACTAGCGTGAATGAGCAGTTCTTC.

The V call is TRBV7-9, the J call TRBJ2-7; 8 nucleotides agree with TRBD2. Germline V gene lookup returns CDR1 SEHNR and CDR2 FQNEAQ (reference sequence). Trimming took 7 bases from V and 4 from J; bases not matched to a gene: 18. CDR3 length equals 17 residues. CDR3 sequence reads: CASITQPGGLVAYEQYF. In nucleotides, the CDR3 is TGTGCCAGCATCACCCAACCGGGGGGGTTAGTCGCTTACGAGCAGTACTTC.